Below are 31 T cell receptor delta chains sequenced from a single sample in a study of γδ T cells in repeated Plasmodium falciparum infection. Bulk repertoires came from Vgamma9/Vdelta2+ or Vdelta2-negative gammadelta T cells flow-sorted from PBMC. TCRdb reprocessed the multiplex PCR reads using CATT. The sample comprises roughly 90,000 delta-chain clones, under 1.5% of which are singletons, and roughly 8.1% rests with the top ten. Sequencing input: gamma-delta T cells from blood. The receptors were sampled from a pool of human donors (malaria-infected and uninfected, not separated).

A word on this clone: The protein TCRdb gives is from a much larger clone and does not agree with this DNA's translation at residue 13, likely a read error; the protein shown here comes from the DNA. In nucleotides, the CDR3 is TGTGCCTTTTGGGGCTCCTCCATCGGCGTGGGGGATGCACTATACACCGATAAACTCATCTTT. This sequence encodes CAFWGSSIGVGDALYTDKLIF. The chain has TRDV3 and TRDJ1; 8 nucleotides agree with TRDD3. The CDR3 has 21 residues. The V segment lost 2 bases and the J segment 0 bases; nucleotides outside the gene matches: 26. Germline CDR1 reads TVYSNPD; CDR2 reads GDNSRS (reference sequence).

V gene TRDV3 combines with J gene TRDJ1; 10 bases align to TRDD3. TCRdb lists no J gene, so it was determined here by aligning the DNA to germline. This CDR3 has 19 residues. Trimming took 2 bases from V and 2 from J; bases not matched to a gene: 20. CDR1 and CDR2 (germline): TVYSNPD, GDNSRS (reference sequence). The CDR3 sequence is CAFRGGTGGSAGGTDKLIF. DNA for the CDR3: TGTGCCTTTCGCGGGGGTACTGGGGGATCCGCTGGGGGAACCGATAAACTCATCTTT.

With respect to this clone: A read error is the likely source, as a far larger clone sits one nucleotide away. This CDR3 is also generated by other DNA sequences in the sample. CDR3: CALGESVILRVKRTAQLFF. The DNA of the CDR3 is TGTGCTCTTGGGGAATCGGTAATCCTTAGGGTGAAGAGGACAGCACAGCTCTTCTTT. The chain links TRDV1 to TRDJ2, with D hard to call. CDR3 length: 19 residues. The V gene's germline CDR1 is TSWWSYY and CDR2 QGS.

This clone was recorded a few times. The TCRdb record carries a much larger clone's protein, which differs from this DNA's translation at residue 3; a read error is the likely cause, and the protein listed here is the DNA translation. The genes are TRDV2 and TRDJ1, with 11 bases fitting TRDD3. Germline lookup yields CDR1 GEAIGNYY and CDR2 EKD. There are 18 residues in the CDR3. This chain's CDR3 is CARDRFLLGDRSTDKLIF. In nucleotides, the CDR3 is TGTGCCCGTGACCGGTTCCTACTGGGGGATAGAAGCACCGATAAACTCATCTTT.

This clone was recorded a few times. This probably arose from a read error, given a far larger clone one base away. Additional DNA sequences in this sample encode the identical CDR3. V usage is TRDV3 and J usage is TRDJ1; 13 nucleotides align to TRDD3. Germline V gene data show CDR1 as TVYSNPD and CDR2 as GDNSRS (reference sequence). The CDR3 totals 19 residues. The chain's CDR3 is CAFRPSPLYWGIRSDKLIF. The DNA for the CDR3 is TGCGCCTTCCGGCCTTCCCCCCTGTACTGGGGGATACGGAGCGATAAACTCATCTTT.

This clone has only a few counts. TCRdb lists the protein of a much larger clone for this DNA, which differs at residue 9, so this is likely a read error; the protein given here is translated from the DNA itself. The CDR3 region is CALGELRPTRPLYTDKLIF. For the CDR3, the DNA is TGTGCTCTTGGGGAACTAAGACCAACCCGACCCTTGTACACCGATAAACTCATCTTT. This sequence joins TRDV1 and TRDJ1, with unresolved D. TCRdb records no J gene; here it was assigned by comparing the DNA to germline. With 0 bases removed from V and 0 bases from J, the gap between germline ends came to 20 bases. This CDR3 is 19 amino acids long. The germline V gene has CDR1 TSWWSYY and CDR2 QGS.

This clone showed up many times. The CDR3 protein is CALGELTWGTPYTDKLIF. CDR3 nucleotide sequence: TGTGCTCTTGGGGAACTAACCTGGGGGACACCGTACACCGATAAACTCATCTTT. The rearrangement joins TRDV1 to TRDJ1; 8 nucleotides align to TRDD3. TCRdb carries no J gene annotation; the J gene was assigned here by matching the DNA with germline. This CDR3 is 18 amino acids long. Germline CDR1 is TSWWSYY and CDR2 is QGS. Losses at the gene ends were 0 bases for V and 0 bases for J; bases not matched to a gene: 9.

On this clone: Its ends do not fully match the called genes, so a read error is possible. V and J are TRDV1 and TRDJ1, with D tentatively TRDD3 (5 bases). The CDR3 is made up of 14 amino acids. In germline, CDR1 is TSWWSYY, CDR2 QGS. CDR3 sequence reads: CALGEKSATLELIF. The CDR3, as DNA: TGTGCCCTTGGGGAAAAAAGTGCGACACTGGAACTCATCTTT.

This clone was seen many times. TCRdb shows a much larger clone's protein in place of this DNA's translation, and the two differ at residue 10, likely through a read error; the protein shown is translated from the DNA. CDR3: CACDTVGEATRTDKLIF. CDR3 coding DNA: TGTGCCTGTGACACCGTGGGGGAGGCCACGAGAACCGATAAACTCATCTTT. The V call is TRDV2, the J call TRDJ1; 7 nucleotides match TRDD3. The CDR3 has 17 residues. Germline V gene data show CDR1 as GEAIGNYY and CDR2 as EKD. V shed 0 bases and J 2 bases; nucleotides not matched to a gene: 11.

Notes on this clone: The amino acid sequence in TCRdb belongs to a much larger clone and departs from this DNA's translation at residue 12, likely a sequencing read error; the sequence shown is translated from the DNA. CDR3 region: CALGPKPAFLRKGARTGKLIF. CDR3 coding DNA: TGTGCTCTTGGGCCAAAACCCGCCTTCCTACGGAAGGGGGCCCGTACTGGAAAACTCATCTTT. This chain connects TRDV1 to TRDJ1; 9 bases line up with TRDD2. The J gene was not available in TCRdb and was assigned here by matching the DNA to germline segments. J lost 8 bases, V lost 5 bases, and 30 bases had no gene match. CDR1 and CDR2 from the germline V gene are TSWWSYY and QGS. The CDR3 is 21 amino acids.

The sample holds a few counts of this clone. A read error likely explains why the TCRdb protein, taken from a much larger clone, differs from this DNA's translation at residue 12; the protein shown is translated from the DNA. The V gene is TRDV1, the J gene TRDJ1; TRDD3 aligns across 7 bases. As TCRdb names no J gene, one was assigned here on the basis of a DNA match to germline. The CDR3 spans 15 residues. Germline values: CDR1 TSWWSYY, CDR2 QGS. The CDR3 is CALGRRRWGTDRLIF. As DNA, the CDR3 is TGTGCTCTTGGGCGTCGCCGTTGGGGGACCGATAGACTCATCTTT.

About this clone: With a far larger clone one base away, a read error is the likely cause. Other DNA sequences within the sample encode an identical CDR3. Called V gene: TRAV38-2/DV8; the J gene was not called; the tabulated D call, TRDD3, remains unverified against the DNA. Germline loops: CDR1 TSESDYY, CDR2 QEAYKQQN. The CDR3 sequence is 21 residues long. DNA of the CDR3: TGTGCTTATAGGAGCCACTTCCTACATCGGGGATACTCCTTTTACACCGATAAGCTCATCTTT. Residues: CAYRSHFLHRGYSFYTDKLIF.

This clone was seen only a few times. A read error is likely here: a far larger clone is one base away. This specimen includes other DNA sequences encoding the same CDR3. This sequence joins TRDV1 and TRDJ1; D not certain. The germline V gene encodes CDR1 TSWWSYY and CDR2 QGS. The length of the CDR3 is 16 residues. The CDR3 nucleotides are TGTGCTCTTGGGGACCCTCCTGTCATGGACACCGATAAGCTCATCTTT. Translated, it gives CALGDPPVMDTDKLIF.

This clone was counted at least ten times. TCRdb's entry gives the protein of a much larger clone, which mismatches this DNA's translation at residue 4, likely from a read error; the protein reported here is translated from the DNA. The J gene is TRDJ1, the V gene TRDV2; D is possibly TRDD3 (6 bases). From germline, CDR1 is GEAIGNYY and CDR2 EKD. The CDR3 has 19 residues. The CDR3 nucleotides read TGTGCCTGTGGCACCGTCGGCCTCGAGGGTGGGATAAGGGCCGATAAACTCATCTTT. This encodes CACGTVGLEGGIRADKLIF.

Notes on this clone: TCRdb lists the protein of a much larger clone for this DNA, which differs at residue 5, so this is likely a read error; the protein given here is translated from the DNA itself. For the V gene the call is TRDV1; the J gene has no call; TRDD3 was called by the table and not checked on the DNA. Germline assignment: CDR1 TSWWSYY and CDR2 QGS. The CDR3 covers 17 residues. For the CDR3, the DNA is TGTGCTCTTGGGGGACCGGGCTTCCGACGACACACCGATAAACCCATCTTT. Encoded protein: CALGGPGFRRHTDKPIF.

On this clone itself: This DNA translates differently at residue 3 from the TCRdb protein, which is that of a much larger clone; a read error is likely, and the protein shown is the DNA's own translation. The genes are TRDV1 and TRDJ1; a weak D match, TRDD3 (6 bases). Because TCRdb records no J gene, it was assigned here through a match of the DNA to germline. Germline V gene sequence: CDR1 TSWWSYY, CDR2 QGS. The CDR3 consists of 22 residues. The CDR3 coding sequence is TGTGCTCCTGGGGAACTGAACGCTCCCAAGGCAGCTATACGAGGATACACCGATAAACTCATCTTT. Translating it yields CAPGELNAPKAAIRGYTDKLIF.

This clone has a handful of counts. This likely traces to a read error, being one base from a far larger clone. The sample has other DNA sequences that encode this CDR3 too. V gene TRDV1 combines with J gene TRDJ1; D ambiguous. With 0 bases removed from V and 7 bases from J, the gap between germline ends came to 33 bases. This CDR3 comprises 21 residues. Looked up from germline, CDR1 is TSWWSYY and CDR2 is QGS. CDR3 sequence reads: CALGELEPLACTLAGGPKLIF. The CDR3 nucleotides read TGTGCTCTTGGGGAACTAGAACCCCTCGCCTGTACTCTGGCTGGAGGGCCTAAACTCATCTTT.

A few counts support this clone. A far larger clone is one base from this, pointing to a likely read error. Other DNA sequences in this sample translate to the same CDR3. The V gene is TRDV1, the J gene TRDJ1; D gene uncertain. TCRdb records no J gene; here it was assigned by comparing the DNA to germline. The length of the CDR3 is 22 residues. Per germline, CDR1 TSWWSYY and CDR2 QGS. As DNA, the CDR3 is TGTGCTCTTGGGCTTTTATACTCACACGCTCTTGCAGTTTTAAAGTACACCGACAAACTCATCTTT. This translates into CALGLLYSHALAVLKYTDKLIF.

This clone was found many times. A far larger clone is one nucleotide away, so this likely arose from a read error. In the same sample, other DNA sequences code for this CDR3. For the CDR3, the DNA is TGTGCTCTTGGGGAACCGCAATCCTTCCCTCCGAACTGGGGGATAGCCCCCGCCGATAAACTCATCTTT. Its protein is CALGEPQSFPPNWGIAPADKLIF. The V gene lacks a call, and TRDJ1 is the J gene; TRDD3 is the table's D call, not checked against the DNA. The CDR3 consists of 23 residues.

A few counts support this clone. The mismatch at residue 13 between this DNA's translation and the TCRdb protein of a much larger clone likely reflects a read error; the protein shown is translated from the DNA. The V gene call reads TRDV1; no J gene was called; TRDD3 was called by the table and not checked on the DNA. The CDR3 contains 15 residues. Germline CDR1 TSWWSYY, CDR2 QGS. CDR3 in amino acids: CALGEPGTGTDKPIF. The DNA of the CDR3 is TGTGCTCTTGGGGAACCTGGGACTGGGACCGATAAACCCATCTTT.

Notes on this clone: TCRdb assigns this DNA the protein of a much larger clone, which departs from its translation at residue 8; this likely reflects a read error, and the protein shown comes from translating the DNA. The chain is built from TRDV1 and TRDJ1; TRDD3 agrees at 13 bases. The J gene is not listed in TCRdb, so it was assigned here from a DNA match to germline. The germline V gene encodes CDR1 TSWWSYY and CDR2 QGS. The CDR3 spans 21 residues. With V trimmed by 4 bases and J by 3 bases, 20 bases remained unmatched. In DNA, the CDR3 is TGTGCTCTTGGGGCCCCTTCCCACGTATCCCTACTGGGGGATACGGCCGATAAACTCATCTTT. Amino acids: CALGAPSHVSLLGDTADKLIF.

This clone showed up just a few times. TCRdb's listed protein matches a much larger clone and diverges from this DNA's translation at residue 3, likely through a read error; the protein shown comes from the DNA. V is TRDV1 and J is TRDJ1; 10 bases line up with TRDD3. The CDR3 extends over 25 amino acids. The germline CDR1 and CDR2 sequences are TSWWSYY and QGS. CDR3 sequence reads: CAIGEPSWRAPADRVLGDTSDKLIF. CDR3 sequence (DNA): TGTGCTATTGGGGAACCCTCTTGGCGAGCCCCTGCGGACAGAGTTTTGGGGGATACATCCGATAAACTCATCTTT.

This clone was observed a few times. A far larger clone is a single base away, which makes a read error likely. The gene calls are TRDV2 and TRDJ1; D possibly uses TRDD2 or TRDD3 (6 bases each). The J gene is absent in TCRdb and was assigned here via DNA matching to germline. There are 21 residues in the CDR3. Deletions cut 0 bases from V and 0 bases from J, with 28 bases between. Germline CDR1 is GEAIGNYY and CDR2 is EKD. DNA for the CDR3: TGTGCCTGTGACACCCTGCCTTCCCCCCACGGGGATTGGCATTACACCGATAAACTCATCTTT. Amino acid sequence: CACDTLPSPHGDWHYTDKLIF.

In this sample, this clone turned up a few times. The TCRdb record carries a much larger clone's protein, which differs from this DNA's translation at residue 4; a read error is the likely cause, and the protein listed here is the DNA translation. J is TRDJ3 and V is TRDV2; TRDD3 matches 11 bases. Here the J gene was assigned by germline matching of the DNA, as TCRdb has none. CDR3 length: 20 amino acids. Germline V lookup: CDR1 GEAIGNYY, CDR2 EKD. CDR3 nucleotides: TGTGCCTGTGGCACCATAACTACTGGGGGATATACCGGGGACACCCGACAGATGTTTTTC. Its translation is CACGTITTGGYTGDTRQMFF.

With respect to this clone: A read error likely explains why the TCRdb protein, taken from a much larger clone, differs from this DNA's translation at residue 13; the protein shown is translated from the DNA. The rearrangement joins TRDV1 to TRDJ1; TRDD3 matches 13 bases. The CDR3 covers 16 residues. Germline-derived CDR1 and CDR2 are TSWWSYY and QGS. For the CDR3, the DNA is TGTGCTCTTGGGGAAACTGGGGGATACGGGAGCGATGAACTCATCTTT. It specifies CALGETGGYGSDELIF.

In this sample, this clone turned up a few times. A read error is likely here: a far larger clone is one base away. This CDR3 is also generated by other DNA sequences in the sample. The V gene is TRDV1, the J gene TRDJ1; D might be TRDD3 (5 bases). The J gene comes from matching the DNA to germline here; TCRdb lacks it. The length of the CDR3 is 21 residues. The germline V and J ends were trimmed by 0 bases and 1 base, with 27 bases remaining between them. CDR1 TSWWSYY and CDR2 QGS come from the germline V gene. Here the CDR3 reads CALGELVLIDPRGGATDKLIF. CDR3 DNA sequence: TGTGCTCTTGGGGAACTAGTGCTAATTGACCCTCGGGGGGGTGCCACCGATAAACTCATCTTT.

The sample holds a few counts of this clone. With only one base between it and a far larger clone, this is likely a read error. Other DNA sequences in the same sample also yield this CDR3. CDR3 DNA: TGTGCTCTTGGGGAAGATATCTCCGGGATCCCCCCGTACACCGATAAACTCATCTTT. Its protein is CALGEDISGIPPYTDKLIF. The rearrangement uses TRDV1 and TRDJ1, with D maybe TRDD3 (5 bases). Matching the DNA to germline supplied the J gene, which TCRdb does not give. Trimming removed 2 bases at V and 0 bases at J, with 22 bases between. Germline V gene lookup returns CDR1 TSWWSYY and CDR2 QGS. The CDR3 contains 19 residues.

A word on this clone: A far more abundant clone sits one base away, making this likely a read error. The same CDR3 arises from other DNA sequences in this sample as well. The rearrangement uses TRDV1 and TRDJ1; D might be TRDD2 (6 bases). TCRdb offers no J gene call, so here the DNA was matched to germline to obtain one. Germline-derived CDR1 and CDR2 are TSWWSYY and QGS. The CDR3 has 22 residues. CDR3 amino acids: CALGEESPPTSASSPYTDKLIF. For the CDR3, the DNA is TGTGCCCTTGGGGAAGAGTCCCCTCCTACCTCTGCTAGCTCTCCGTACACCGATAAACTCATCTTT.

Concerning this clone: TCRdb assigns this DNA the protein of a much larger clone, which departs from its translation at residue 11; this likely reflects a read error, and the protein shown comes from translating the DNA. This chain links TRDV1 with TRDJ1, with TRDD3 identical over 8 bases. No J gene was available from TCRdb, and it was assigned here by a germline match of the DNA. The CDR3 loop spans 18 amino acids. Germline values: CDR1 TSWWSYY, CDR2 QGS. J gave up 8 bases and V 2 bases, and 19 bases lay outside the gene matches. CDR3 nucleotides: TGTGCTCTTGGGGAAGGGGTCCCACTGGGGGGTACAACTAGAAAACTCATCTTT. This translates into CALGEGVPLGGTTRKLIF.

Notes on this clone: With only one base between it and a far larger clone, this is likely a read error. This sample also contains other DNA sequences that code for the same CDR3. The chain recombines TRDV3 with TRDJ1; D may be TRDD2 (6 bases). Trimming removed 0 bases at V and 0 bases at J, with 47 bases between. The CDR3 is 26 amino acids. The V gene's germline CDR1 is TVYSNPD and CDR2 GDNSRS (reference sequence). CDR3 amino acids: CAFSSVHTSYTRRVDIPRYDTDKLIF. DNA for the CDR3: TGTGCCTTTAGCTCCGTCCATACATCCTACACACGGAGGGTGGACATACCCAGATATGACACCGATAAACTCATCTTT.

In the case of this clone: TCRdb's protein for this DNA is that of a much larger clone and differs from the translation at residue 15, likely a read error; the protein shown is the DNA translation. This chain connects TRDV1 to TRDJ1; 7 bases agree with TRDD2. TCRdb supplies no J gene; here it was assigned by aligning the nucleotide sequence to germline. Looked up from germline, CDR1 is TSWWSYY and CDR2 is QGS. This CDR3 has 19 amino acids. The CDR3: CALGGCLPPPYLYTGKLIF. The CDR3 DNA is TGTGCTCTTGGGGGTTGCCTTCCTCCCCCCTATCTGTACACCGGTAAACTCATCTTT.